The table lists the clone carrying this T cell receptor beta chain with a count of one. This sample is drawn from a study of OX40 agonist ivuxolimab in advanced cancers. Turning to the study itself: Partial response was recorded in three patients: one hepatocellular carcinoma and two cutaneous melanoma cases.

Assay: immunoSEQ multiplex PCR; the TCRdb copy retains only in-frame clones and omits some. The data contain about 73,000 clones, just under 90% of them singletons. This specimen consisted of CD4+ or CD8+ T cells sorted from blood, obtained in a trial of the OX40 agonist ivuxolimab. The clonotype comes from an adult with an advanced solid tumor such as melanoma, head and neck, liver or kidney cancer.

The chain's CDR3 is CASSLVVPGMGGELFF. The DNA for the CDR3 is TGTGCCAGCAGCTTAGTAGTCCCGGGAATGGGCGGGGAGCTGTTTTTT. The chain joins TRBV11-3 to TRBJ2-2, with D perhaps matching TRBD2 (5 bases). Between the trimmed V and J ends, which lost 1 base and 7 bases, there was a span of 16 bases. The CDR3 is 16 amino acids. In germline, CDR1 is SGHNT, CDR2 YENEEA. The entire variable domain, with the rest obtained from reference TRBV11-3 and TRBJ2-2, is as follows: EAGVVQSPRYKIIEKKQPVAFWCNPISGHNTLYWYLQNLGQGPELLIRYENEEAVDDSQLPKDRFSAERLKGVDSTLKIQPAELGDSAVYLCASSLVVPGMGGELFFGEGSRLTVL.